The entry below gives a single T cell receptor (beta chain) sequence along with its context. This specimen belongs to a study of T cell changes during pregnancy in multiple sclerosis. CDR3 length: 15 residues. CDR1 and CDR2 (germline): SNHLY, FYNNEI. With V trimmed by 7 bases and J by 8 bases, 14 bases remained unmatched. Only in-frame clones appear in the TCRdb table, and some are missing; sequencing was by immunoSEQ multiplex PCR. The sample includes tens of thousands of clones, over 75% of them seen just once. The sample consisted of CD8+ T cells from peripheral blood mononuclear cells, taken in the third trimester of pregnancy. The gene calls are TRBV2 and TRBJ2-1; 7 bases line up with TRBD1. The sequence was obtained from a female donor with multiple sclerosis, enrolled in a pregnancy study. The CDR3 region has the DNA TGTGCCAGCACCGGACAGGTCCGACCCCTTGATGAGCAGTTCTTC. Its translation: CASTGQVRPLDEQFF.